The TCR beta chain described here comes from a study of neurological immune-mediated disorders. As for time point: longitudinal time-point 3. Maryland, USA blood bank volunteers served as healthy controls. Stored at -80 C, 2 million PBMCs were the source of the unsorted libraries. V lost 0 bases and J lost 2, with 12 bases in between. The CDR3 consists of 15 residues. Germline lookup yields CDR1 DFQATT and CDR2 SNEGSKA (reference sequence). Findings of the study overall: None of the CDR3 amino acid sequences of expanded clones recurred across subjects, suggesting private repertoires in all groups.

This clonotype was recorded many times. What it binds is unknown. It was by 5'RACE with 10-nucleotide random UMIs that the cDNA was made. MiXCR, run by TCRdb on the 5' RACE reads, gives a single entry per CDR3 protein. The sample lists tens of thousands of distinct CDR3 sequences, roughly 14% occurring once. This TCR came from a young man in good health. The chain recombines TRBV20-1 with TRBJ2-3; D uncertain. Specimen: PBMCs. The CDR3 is CSARDGRRNTDTQYF. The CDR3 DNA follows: TGCAGTGCTAGAGATGGGCGGAGAAACACAGATACGCAGTATTTT.